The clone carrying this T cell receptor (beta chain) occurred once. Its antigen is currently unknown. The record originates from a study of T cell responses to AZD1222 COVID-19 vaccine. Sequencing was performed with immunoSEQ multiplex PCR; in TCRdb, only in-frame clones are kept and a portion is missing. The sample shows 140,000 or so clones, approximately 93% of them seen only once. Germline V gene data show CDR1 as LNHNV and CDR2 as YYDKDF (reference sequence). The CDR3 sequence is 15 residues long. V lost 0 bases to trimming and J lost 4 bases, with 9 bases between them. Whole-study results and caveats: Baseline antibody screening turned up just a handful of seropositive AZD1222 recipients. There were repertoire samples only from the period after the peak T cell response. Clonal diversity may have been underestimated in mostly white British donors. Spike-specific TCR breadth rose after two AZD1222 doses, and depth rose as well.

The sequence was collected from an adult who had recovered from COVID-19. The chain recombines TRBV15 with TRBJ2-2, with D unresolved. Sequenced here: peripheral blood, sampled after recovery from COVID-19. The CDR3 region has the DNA TGTGCCACCAGCAGAGAACCCATTCTCACCGGGGAGCTGTTTTTT. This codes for CATSREPILTGELFF.